This is a list of T cell receptor beta chains from one sample in a study of response to subunit inactivated influenza vaccine. One entry per CDR3 protein results from TCRdb running MiXCR on the RT-PCR reads. The data show 500,000 to 750,000 distinct CDR3 sequences, about 14% seen once. This material consisted of PBMCs from blood, taken 12 days after vaccination. The receptors originated from a man between 50 and 59 years old who received an inactivated influenza vaccine. Both conserved end residues are part of each CDR3. The order of the fields is V gene, J gene, clone size, D gene, CDR3 DNA, CDR3 protein. The D gene is left open where the match is weak. Clone size is shown for a subset of rows, as once, few, many or a class of expanded clone.

v_call: TRBV24-1
j_call: TRBJ2-3
clone_size: few
d_call: -
cdr3_nt: TGTGCCACCAGGGCTAGGGCTCACGGAGATACGCAGTATTTT
cdr3_aa: CATRARAHGDTQYF

v_call: TRBV10-3
j_call: TRBJ2-3
clone_size: -
d_call: -
cdr3_nt: TGTGCCATCAGTGAGTCTGGGCGAGGAGTGACAGATACGCAGTATTTT
cdr3_aa: CAISESGRGVTDTQYF

v_call: TRBV20-1
j_call: TRBJ2-7
clone_size: -
d_call: -
cdr3_nt: TGCAGTGCTAGAGATGGGGGCCAGGGCCTTTCCGGCGAGCAGTACTTC
cdr3_aa: CSARDGGQGLSGEQYF

v_call: TRBV12-3/TRBV12-4
j_call: TRBJ2-7
clone_size: few
d_call: -
cdr3_nt: TGTGCTGTCGCGGAGGGCTACGAGCAGTACTTC
cdr3_aa: CAVAEGYEQYF

v_call: TRBV9
j_call: TRBJ2-3
clone_size: few
d_call: -
cdr3_nt: TGTGCCAGCAGTGAACCGGGACTCGGAATGAAGAGCACAGATACGCAGTATTTT
cdr3_aa: CASSEPGLGMKSTDTQYF

v_call: TRBV29-1
j_call: TRBJ2-5
clone_size: few
d_call: -
cdr3_nt: TGCAGCGGGCCGTCACAGGGCCAAGAGACCCAGTACTTC
cdr3_aa: CSGPSQGQETQYF

v_call: TRBV5-1
j_call: TRBJ2-2
clone_size: -
d_call: -
cdr3_nt: TGCGCCAGCAGCTTGGAACTATTAAACACCGGGGAGCTGTTTTTT
cdr3_aa: CASSLELLNTGELFF

v_call: TRBV7-3
j_call: TRBJ2-1
clone_size: -
d_call: -
cdr3_nt: TGTGCCAGCAGCCCGTCCTCAGGGGAGGAGTTCTTC
cdr3_aa: CASSPSSGEEFF

v_call: TRBV12-3/TRBV12-4
j_call: TRBJ1-2
clone_size: many
d_call: -
cdr3_nt: TGTGCCAGCAGTTCCTCCTATGGCTACACCTTC
cdr3_aa: CASSSSYGYTF

v_call: TRBV20-1
j_call: TRBJ2-6
clone_size: few
d_call: -
cdr3_nt: TGCAGTGCTGCCTTAGGGTATGGGGCCAACGTCCTGACTTTC
cdr3_aa: CSAALGYGANVLTF

v_call: TRBV20-1
j_call: TRBJ2-7
clone_size: once
d_call: TRBD1
cdr3_nt: TGCAGTGCTCTCTTCGACAGGGGGATGTACGAGCAGTACTTC
cdr3_aa: CSALFDRGMYEQYF

v_call: TRBV19
j_call: TRBJ1-5
clone_size: few
d_call: -
cdr3_nt: TGTGCCGGGGGTGAAAATCAGCCCCAGCATTTT
cdr3_aa: CAGGENQPQHF

v_call: TRBV19
j_call: TRBJ2-7
clone_size: -
d_call: -
cdr3_nt: TGTGCCAGTAGTATCCTTGACGGGCGAAACGAGCAGTACTTC
cdr3_aa: CASSILDGRNEQYF

v_call: TRBV5-6
j_call: TRBJ2-7
clone_size: many
d_call: -
cdr3_nt: TGTGCCAGCAGCCAAGGACAGATTTACGAGCAGTACTTC
cdr3_aa: CASSQGQIYEQYF

v_call: TRBV20-1
j_call: TRBJ2-3
clone_size: few
d_call: TRBD2
cdr3_nt: TGCAGTGCTCGAGCGGGGCTAGCGGGGGGGATCACAGATACGCAGTATTTT
cdr3_aa: CSARAGLAGGITDTQYF

v_call: TRBV7-8
j_call: TRBJ2-6
clone_size: once
d_call: TRBD2
cdr3_nt: TGTGCCAGCAGCTTAGTTCTGCCGGGAGGGACATCTGGGGCCAACGTCCTGACTTTC
cdr3_aa: CASSLVLPGGTSGANVLTF

v_call: TRBV7-2
j_call: TRBJ2-4
clone_size: few
d_call: TRBD2
cdr3_nt: TGTGCCAGCAGCTTAAAAGCTAGCGGGGGGGGAAAAAACATTCAGTACTTC
cdr3_aa: CASSLKASGGGKNIQYF

v_call: TRBV20-1
j_call: TRBJ2-3
clone_size: -
d_call: TRBD1
cdr3_nt: TGCAGTGCCCACCCCCTGACAGGGGTACGCACAGATACGCAGTATTTT
cdr3_aa: CSAHPLTGVRTDTQYF

v_call: TRBV5-5
j_call: TRBJ2-7
clone_size: few
d_call: TRBD1
cdr3_nt: TGTGCCAGCAGCTTCGGGACAGGTCGGCTCGAGCAGTACTTC
cdr3_aa: CASSFGTGRLEQYF

v_call: TRBV12-3/TRBV12-4
j_call: TRBJ2-7
clone_size: few
d_call: TRBD1
cdr3_nt: TGTGCCAGCAGACGACAGGGGGCCTACGAGCAGTACTTC
cdr3_aa: CASRRQGAYEQYF

v_call: TRBV4-1
j_call: TRBJ2-1
clone_size: few
d_call: -
cdr3_nt: TGCGCCAGCAGCCAAGATTTCCACAACAATGAGCAGTTCTTC
cdr3_aa: CASSQDFHNNEQFF

v_call: TRBV9
j_call: TRBJ1-4
clone_size: -
d_call: TRBD1
cdr3_nt: TGTGCCAGCAGCGCATTCGGGACAGAGTTTGAAAAACTGTTTTTT
cdr3_aa: CASSAFGTEFEKLFF

v_call: TRBV20-1
j_call: TRBJ2-5
clone_size: -
d_call: -
cdr3_nt: TGCAGTGCCCTACTAGACCCGGGGTGGACCCAGTACTTC
cdr3_aa: CSALLDPGWTQYF

v_call: TRBV9
j_call: TRBJ1-4
clone_size: -
d_call: -
cdr3_nt: TGTGCCAGCAGCCCCAACAGCGCAACTAATGAAAAACTGTTTTTT
cdr3_aa: CASSPNSATNEKLFF

v_call: TRBV18
j_call: TRBJ2-3
clone_size: -
d_call: -
cdr3_nt: TGTGCCAGCTCACCACAAACAGGGAAGTCAGATACGCAGTATTTT
cdr3_aa: CASSPQTGKSDTQYF

v_call: TRBV4-1
j_call: TRBJ2-2
clone_size: few
d_call: -
cdr3_nt: TGCGCCAGCAGCCAAGTGCACGGCTTGTATTCGAACACCGGGGAGCTGTTTTTT
cdr3_aa: CASSQVHGLYSNTGELFF

v_call: TRBV5-5
j_call: TRBJ2-1
clone_size: -
d_call: TRBD1
cdr3_nt: TGTGCCAGCAGCCCCGGGACAGCCACAGCCTACAATGAGCAGTTCTTC
cdr3_aa: CASSPGTATAYNEQFF

v_call: TRBV4-2
j_call: TRBJ2-3
clone_size: -
d_call: TRBD2
cdr3_nt: TGTGCCAGCAGCCAAAGGACTAGCGGGAACTCCGTTCGGGTCGCAGATACGCAGTATTTT
cdr3_aa: CASSQRTSGNSVRVADTQYF

v_call: TRBV10-3
j_call: TRBJ1-1
clone_size: -
d_call: -
cdr3_nt: TGTGCCATCACGACAGAGAACACTGAAGCTTTCTTT
cdr3_aa: CAITTENTEAFF

v_call: TRBV30
j_call: TRBJ1-1
clone_size: -
d_call: -
cdr3_nt: TGTGCCTGGAGTGTCTCGGCAGGGGAAGCTTTCTTT
cdr3_aa: CAWSVSAGEAFF

v_call: TRBV29-1
j_call: TRBJ1-2
clone_size: -
d_call: -
cdr3_nt: TGCAGCGTTGGGGGGACAAGGGGACGTACAGGCTACACCTTC
cdr3_aa: CSVGGTRGRTGYTF

v_call: TRBV9
j_call: TRBJ1-2
clone_size: -
d_call: -
cdr3_nt: TGTGCCAGCAGCGGCGGGGACACCTTAAACTATGGCTACACCTTC
cdr3_aa: CASSGGDTLNYGYTF